Each of the 16 T cell receptor beta chains below was sequenced from the same sample in a study of long-term antiretroviral therapy in people with HIV. The libraries were made with immunoSEQ v3.0 at survey level. Sequencing was performed with immunoSEQ multiplex PCR; in TCRdb, only in-frame clones are kept and a portion is missing. The sample lists about 31,000 clones, roughly 88% seen once, with roughly 3.5% in the top ten. Source: unsorted PBMCs, taken 0.8 years before starting antiretroviral therapy. Receptors originate from a man aged 18 to 30 with HIV.

The chain uses TRBV27 and TRBJ2-2, with 9 bases identical to TRBD1. The CDR3 runs 16 residues. The trim removed 5 bases at V and 5 bases at J, leaving 9 bases unmatched. Germline lookup yields CDR1 MNHEY and CDR2 SMNVEV (reference sequence). CDR3 coding DNA: TGTGCCAGCAGTCATCCGGGACAGGGTCGTACCGGGGAGCTGTTTTTT. Translating it yields CASSHPGQGRTGELFF.

The chain links TRBV7-6 to TRBJ2-7; 10 bases match TRBD2. V was clipped by 2 bases and J by 5 bases; unmatched bases: 3. There are 14 residues in the CDR3. Germline CDR1 reads SGHVS; CDR2 reads FNYEAQ. The CDR3 here is CASSLKLAGDEQYF. In nucleotides, the CDR3 is TGTGCCAGCAGCTTAAAGCTAGCGGGGGACGAGCAGTACTTC.

This chain connects TRBV6-5 to TRBJ1-2; 7 bases match TRBD1. After removal of 7 bases from V and 4 bases from J, the junction contained 6 bases not matched to a gene. The CDR3 runs to 13 residues. Germline CDR1 MNHEY, CDR2 SVGAGI. The CDR3 sequence is CASTRDRRYGYTF. The CDR3 coding sequence is TGTGCCAGCACCCGGGACAGACGCTATGGCTACACCTTC.

This clone appeared a few times. The rearrangement uses TRBV6-1 and TRBJ2-1; D ambiguous. The CDR3 covers 14 residues. Germline V gene data show CDR1 as MNHNS and CDR2 as SASEGT. Trimming stripped 4 bases from V and 7 bases from J, with 14 bases between. The CDR3 region is CASSADPSGNEQFF. The DNA of the CDR3 is TGTGCCAGCAGTGCGGACCCCAGTGGGAATGAGCAGTTCTTC.

The chain has TRBV5-4 and TRBJ1-2; D is unclear. V gave up 2 bases and J gave up 10 bases, with 15 bases separating them. This CDR3 is built from 13 residues. The germline gives CDR1 SGHNT, CDR2 YYREEE (reference sequence). The CDR3 here is CASSFWVAGNYTF. The CDR3 bases are TGTGCCAGCAGCTTCTGGGTCGCCGGGAACTACACCTTC.

This chain joins TRBV13 and TRBJ1-5; no definite D call. The CDR3 spans 15 residues. The V end was cut by 0 bases, the J end by 4 bases, with 10 bases between. Germline CDR1 and CDR2: PRHDT and FYEKMQ (reference sequence). CDR3 sequence: CASSLGSRGNQPQHF. CDR3 nucleotides: TGTGCCAGCAGCTTAGGAAGTCGAGGGAATCAGCCCCAGCATTTT.

This clone was seen more than once but under ten times. The chain recombines TRBV11-3 with TRBJ1-2; D gene uncertain. This CDR3 spans 14 amino acids. V was shortened by 2 bases and J by 4 bases, with 11 bases between the two germline ends. CDR1 and CDR2 from the germline V gene are SGHNT and YENEEA. The DNA of the CDR3 is TGTGCCAGCAGCTTAAAGAGGGATAGCTATGGCTACACCTTC. Its protein is CASSLKRDSYGYTF.

The chain is built from TRBV7-3 and TRBJ2-5; 8 nucleotides line up with TRBD2. Unmatched junction bases numbered 4, after V lost 5 bases and J lost 5 bases. The CDR3 totals 13 residues. Germline V gene sequence: CDR1 SGHTA, CDR2 FQGTGA. In nucleotides, the CDR3 is TGTGCCAGCAGCGTTGTAGCGGGGGAGACCCAGTACTTC. Protein product: CASSVVAGETQYF.

DNA for the CDR3: TGTGCCAGCAGTTTAAGTGCTAGTCTTAGGGATACGCAGTATTTT. Translated: CASSLSASLRDTQYF. This chain joins TRBV28 and TRBJ2-3; D uncertain. CDR3 length equals 15 residues. V lost 2 bases and J 6 bases, leaving 15 bases between the germline ends. Per germline, CDR1 MDHEN and CDR2 SYDVKM.

This chain connects TRBV5-8 to TRBJ1-1, with D hard to call. The CDR3 is 9 amino acids. The germline gives CDR1 SGHTS, CDR2 YDEGEE. V was pared by 4 bases and J by 10 bases, with 5 bases between. CDR3 sequence reads: CASSPGAFF. CDR3 in DNA: TGTGCCAGCAGCCCAGGAGCTTTCTTT.

This chain joins TRBV7-8 and TRBJ2-5, with D possibly TRBD2 on 6 matching bases. V shed 5 bases and J shed 5 bases, with 12 bases lying between them. Germline V lookup: CDR1 SGHVS, CDR2 FQNEAQ. This CDR3 contains 13 residues. CDR3 in DNA: TGTGCCAGCAGCCCTCCGGGGAGGGAGACCCAGTACTTC. It specifies CASSPPGRETQYF. Using reference TRBV7-8 and TRBJ2-5 for the parts outside the CDR3, the full variable domain is GAGVSQSPRYKVAKRGQDVALRCDPISGHVSLFWYQQALGQGPEFLTYFQNEAQLDKSGLPSDRFFAERPEGSVSTLKIQRTQQEDSAVYLCASSPPGRETQYFGPGTRLLVL.

The gene calls are TRBV19 and TRBJ1-5; 10 bases fit TRBD1. This CDR3 has 14 amino acids. V lost 5 bases and J lost 7; bases outside the gene matches: 5. Per the germline V gene, CDR1 is LNHDA and CDR2 is SQIVND (reference sequence). The CDR3 here is CASSAGTGEQPQHF. Written as DNA, the CDR3 is TGTGCCAGTAGTGCCGGGACAGGGGAACAGCCCCAGCATTTT.

A few counts support this clone. V gene TRBV27 combines with J gene TRBJ2-1; tentatively, D is TRBD2 (5 bases). The CDR3 consists of 15 residues. Germline V gene sequence: CDR1 MNHEY, CDR2 SMNVEV (reference sequence). V was clipped by 2 bases and J by 1 base, with 9 bases between them. CDR3 in DNA: TGTGCCAGCAGTTTAATCGGGGAATCCTACAATGAGCAGTTCTTC. Its protein product is CASSLIGESYNEQFF.

The V gene is TRBV9, the J gene TRBJ2-7, with 9 bases fitting TRBD1. The CDR3 sequence is 15 residues long. CDR1 and CDR2 (germline): SGDLS, YYNGEE. V lost 4 bases to trimming and J lost 3 bases; unmatched junction nucleotides: 8. CDR3 DNA: TGTGCCAGCAGCCCTTCGGGACAGGGAGGCTACGAGCAGTACTTC. Protein product: CASSPSGQGGYEQYF.

V and J are TRBV19 and TRBJ2-3; 7 bases are a match to TRBD2. V shed 8 bases, J shed 6 bases, and the junction held 2 bases outside the gene matches. Germline values: CDR1 LNHDA, CDR2 SQIVND (reference sequence). The CDR3 runs 11 residues. This CDR3 is CASQGGDTQYF. CDR3 in DNA: TGTGCCAGTCAGGGAGGGGATACGCAGTATTTT.

V gene TRBV19 combines with J gene TRBJ2-7; 9 nucleotides agree with TRBD1. CDR3 length: 15 amino acids. V trimming: 4 bases; J trimming: 3 bases; junction bases outside the gene matches: 7. Germline V lookup: CDR1 LNHDA, CDR2 SQIVND (reference sequence). The CDR3 DNA sequence: TGTGCCAGTAGTAAACAGGGGGCGTTAGGCTACGAGCAGTACTTC. Translated: CASSKQGALGYEQYF.